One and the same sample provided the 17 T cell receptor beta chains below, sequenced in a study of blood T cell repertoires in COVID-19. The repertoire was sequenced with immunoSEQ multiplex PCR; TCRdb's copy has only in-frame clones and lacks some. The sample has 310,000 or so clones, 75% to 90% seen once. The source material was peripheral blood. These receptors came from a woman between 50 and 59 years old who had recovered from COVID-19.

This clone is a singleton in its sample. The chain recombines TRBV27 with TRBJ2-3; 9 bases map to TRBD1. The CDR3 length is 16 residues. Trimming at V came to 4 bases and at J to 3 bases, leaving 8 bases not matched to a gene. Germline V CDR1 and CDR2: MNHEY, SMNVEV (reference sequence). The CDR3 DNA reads TGTGCCAGCAGTTCCATGGGACAGGGATTTACAGATACGCAGTATTTT. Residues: CASSSMGQGFTDTQYF.

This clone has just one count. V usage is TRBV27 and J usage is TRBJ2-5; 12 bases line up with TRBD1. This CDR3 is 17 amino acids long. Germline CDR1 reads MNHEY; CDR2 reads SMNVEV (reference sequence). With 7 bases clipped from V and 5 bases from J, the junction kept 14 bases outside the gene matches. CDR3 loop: CASNPTGQGALGETQYF. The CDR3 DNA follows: TGTGCCAGCAACCCGACGGGACAGGGGGCGCTTGGGGAGACCCAGTACTTC.

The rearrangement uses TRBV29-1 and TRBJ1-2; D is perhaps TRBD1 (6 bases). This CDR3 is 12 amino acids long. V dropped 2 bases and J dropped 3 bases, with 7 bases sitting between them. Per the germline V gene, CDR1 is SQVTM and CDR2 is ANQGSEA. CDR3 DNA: TGCAGCGTTGAAAAGGGGGACTATGGCTACACCTTC. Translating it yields CSVEKGDYGYTF.

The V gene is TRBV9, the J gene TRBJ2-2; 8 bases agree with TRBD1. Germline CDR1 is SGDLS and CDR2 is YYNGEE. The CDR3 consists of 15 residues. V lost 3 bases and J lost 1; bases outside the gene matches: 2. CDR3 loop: CASSAGTGNTGELFF. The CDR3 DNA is TGTGCCAGCAGCGCCGGGACAGGGAACACCGGGGAGCTGTTTTTT.

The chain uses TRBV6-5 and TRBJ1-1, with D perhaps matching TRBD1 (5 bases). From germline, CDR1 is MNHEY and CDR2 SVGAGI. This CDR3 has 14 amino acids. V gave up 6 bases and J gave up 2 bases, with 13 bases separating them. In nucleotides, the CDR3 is TGTGCCAGCAGAACCCCGGGGGACAACACTGAAGCTTTCTTT. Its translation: CASRTPGDNTEAFF.

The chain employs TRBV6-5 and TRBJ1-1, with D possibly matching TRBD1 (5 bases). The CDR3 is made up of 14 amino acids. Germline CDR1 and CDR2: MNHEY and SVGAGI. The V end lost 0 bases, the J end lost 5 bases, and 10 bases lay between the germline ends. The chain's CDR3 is CASSYSMGGTEAFF. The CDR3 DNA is TGTGCCAGCAGTTACTCGATGGGGGGGACTGAAGCTTTCTTT.

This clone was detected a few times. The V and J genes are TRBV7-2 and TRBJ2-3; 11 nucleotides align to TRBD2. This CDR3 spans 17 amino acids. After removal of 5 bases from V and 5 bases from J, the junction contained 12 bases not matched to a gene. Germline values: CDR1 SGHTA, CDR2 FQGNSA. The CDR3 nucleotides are TGTGCCAGCAGCAAGGGGATAGCGGGAGGGCCGGAAGATACGCAGTATTTT. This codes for CASSKGIAGGPEDTQYF.

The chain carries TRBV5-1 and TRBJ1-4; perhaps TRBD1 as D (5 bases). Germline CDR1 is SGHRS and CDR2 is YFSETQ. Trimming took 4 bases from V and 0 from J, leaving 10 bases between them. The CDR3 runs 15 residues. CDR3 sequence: CASSSGDSTNEKLFF. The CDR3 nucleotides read TGCGCCAGCAGCAGTGGGGACTCAACTAATGAAAAACTGTTTTTT.

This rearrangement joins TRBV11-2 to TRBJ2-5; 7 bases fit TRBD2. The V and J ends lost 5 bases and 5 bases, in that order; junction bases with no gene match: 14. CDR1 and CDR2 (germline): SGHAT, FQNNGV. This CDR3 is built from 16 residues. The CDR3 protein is CASSPGVLAKDETQYF. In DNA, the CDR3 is TGTGCCAGCAGCCCGGGGGTACTAGCGAAGGATGAGACCCAGTACTTC. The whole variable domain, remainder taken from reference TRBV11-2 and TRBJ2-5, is EAGVAQSPRYKIIEKRQSVAFWCNPISGHATLYWYQQILGQGPKLLIQFQNNGVVDDSQLPKDRFSAERLKGVDSTLKIQPAKLEDSAVYLCASSPGVLAKDETQYFGPGTRLLVL.

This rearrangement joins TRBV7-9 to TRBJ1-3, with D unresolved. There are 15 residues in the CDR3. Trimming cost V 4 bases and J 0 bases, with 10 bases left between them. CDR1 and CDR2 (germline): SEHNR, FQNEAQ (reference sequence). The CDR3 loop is CASSWGGSSGNTIYF. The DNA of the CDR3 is TGTGCCAGCAGCTGGGGAGGCAGCTCTGGAAACACCATATATTTT.

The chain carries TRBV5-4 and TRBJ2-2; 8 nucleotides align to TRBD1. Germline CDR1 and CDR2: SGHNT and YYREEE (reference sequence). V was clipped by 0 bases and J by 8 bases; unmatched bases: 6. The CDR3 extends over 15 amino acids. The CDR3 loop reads CASSLDRGKSGELFF. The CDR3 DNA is TGTGCCAGCAGCTTGGACAGGGGGAAATCTGGGGAGCTGTTTTTT.

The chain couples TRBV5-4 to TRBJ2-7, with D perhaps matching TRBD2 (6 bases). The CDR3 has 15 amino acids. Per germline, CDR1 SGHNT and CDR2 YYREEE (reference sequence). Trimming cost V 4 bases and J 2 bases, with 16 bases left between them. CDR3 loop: CASSPGSGTTYEQYF. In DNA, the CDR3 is TGTGCCAGCAGCCCGGGTAGCGGAACAACCTACGAGCAGTACTTC.

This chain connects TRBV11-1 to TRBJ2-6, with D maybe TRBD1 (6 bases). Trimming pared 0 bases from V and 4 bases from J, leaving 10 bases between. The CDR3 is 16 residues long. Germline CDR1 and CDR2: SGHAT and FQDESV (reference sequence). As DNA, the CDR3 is TGTGCCAGCAGCTTAGCGATAGGACAGGGGGCCAACGTCCTGACTTTC. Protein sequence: CASSLAIGQGANVLTF.

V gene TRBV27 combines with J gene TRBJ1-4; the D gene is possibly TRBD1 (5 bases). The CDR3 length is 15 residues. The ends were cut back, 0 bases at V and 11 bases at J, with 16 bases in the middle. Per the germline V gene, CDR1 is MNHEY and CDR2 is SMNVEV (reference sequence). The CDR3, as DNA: TGTGCCAGCAGTTTATCGAGCCCAGGGTTAGGTAAACTGTTTTTT. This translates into CASSLSSPGLGKLFF.

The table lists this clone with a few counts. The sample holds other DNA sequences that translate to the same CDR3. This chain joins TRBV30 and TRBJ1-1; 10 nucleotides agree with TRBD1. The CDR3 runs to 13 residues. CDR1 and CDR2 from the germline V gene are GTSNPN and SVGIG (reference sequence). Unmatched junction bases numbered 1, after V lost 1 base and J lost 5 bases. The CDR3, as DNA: TGTGCCTGGAGTGGGACAGGGGGAACTGAAGCTTTCTTT. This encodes CAWSGTGGTEAFF.

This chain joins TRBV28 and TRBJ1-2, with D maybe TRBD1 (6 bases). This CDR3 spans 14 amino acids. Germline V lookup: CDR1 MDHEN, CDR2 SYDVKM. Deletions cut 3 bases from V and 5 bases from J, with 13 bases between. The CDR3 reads CASSLRTATYGYTF. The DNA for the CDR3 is TGTGCCAGCAGTTTGAGGACAGCGACATATGGCTACACCTTC.

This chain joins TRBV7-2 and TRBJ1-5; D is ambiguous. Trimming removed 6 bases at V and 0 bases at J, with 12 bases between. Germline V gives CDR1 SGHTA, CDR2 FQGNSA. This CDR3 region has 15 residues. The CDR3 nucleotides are TGTGCCAGCAGTTTCTCCAGTTATAGCAATCAGCCCCAGCATTTT. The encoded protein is CASSFSSYSNQPQHF. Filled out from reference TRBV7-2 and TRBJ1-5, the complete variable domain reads GAGVSQSPSNKVTEKGKDVELRCDPISGHTALYWYRQSLGQGLEFLIYFQGNSAPDKSGLPSDRFSAERTGGSVSTLTIQRTQQEDSAVYLCASSFSSYSNQPQHFGDGTRLSIL.